Included here is one TCR beta chain sequence, with context. Its antigen remains unknown. The method, 5' RACE with UMI labels, was used to prepare the TRB cDNA libraries. TCRdb reprocessed the 5' RACE reads; each CDR3 protein has one entry and no DNA is given. The listing contains 150,000 or so distinct CDR3 sequences. The data stem from a study of CXCR3-negative and CXCR3-positive naive CD8 T cells. Findings of the study overall: Hydrophobicity was higher for TRB CDR3s found in CXCR3-positive naive cells than in CXCR3-negative naive cells.

The CDR3 is made up of 16 amino acids. The V gene's germline CDR1 is SGHVS and CDR2 FQNEAQ. V usage is TRBV7-8 and J usage is TRBJ2-1; with no DNA, the TCRdb D assignment of TRBD2 cannot be verified. The sequence came from a human donor in good health. Some clones in this sample may be carry-over from other donors' samples. Sequenced material: naive CXCR3+ CD8+ T cells from blood. The subset here: CD45RO-CCR7+CD27+CD95- naive CD8+ T cells expressing CXCR3 (TNR3+). The CDR3 protein is CASSYGAGLIPNEQFF.